The present T cell receptor beta chain was sequenced within a study of post-analysis software for immune sequencing data. Study findings and constraints: Compared with controls, patients had more of five TRBV segments, including TRBV5-6, TRBV5-1 and TRBV20-1.

Turning to this clonotype: Its antigen is unidentified.

V was clipped by 6 bases and J by 2 bases, with 12 bases between them. The length of the CDR3 is 13 residues. Germline CDR1 reads SGHDT; CDR2 reads YYEEEE. Unique molecular identifiers were carried by the TCR beta cDNA libraries. Out of 1 to 10 million T cells, about 500,000 cDNA molecules were generated. One entry per CDR3 protein results from TCRdb running MiXCR on the PCR reads. The sample gives about 160,000 distinct CDR3 sequences, about 36% of which show up once; approximately 30% is in the top ten. This TCR derives from a girl aged 5-17 years with multiple sclerosis. Sequencing was performed on blood, taken after autologous hematopoietic stem cell transplantation. The chain carries TRBV5-6 and TRBJ2-7; TRBD1 or TRBD2 may be the D gene (5 bases each). In DNA form, the CDR3 reads TGTGCCAGCAACTGGGACCGAACCTACGAGCAGTACTTC. This sequence encodes CASNWDRTYEQYF.